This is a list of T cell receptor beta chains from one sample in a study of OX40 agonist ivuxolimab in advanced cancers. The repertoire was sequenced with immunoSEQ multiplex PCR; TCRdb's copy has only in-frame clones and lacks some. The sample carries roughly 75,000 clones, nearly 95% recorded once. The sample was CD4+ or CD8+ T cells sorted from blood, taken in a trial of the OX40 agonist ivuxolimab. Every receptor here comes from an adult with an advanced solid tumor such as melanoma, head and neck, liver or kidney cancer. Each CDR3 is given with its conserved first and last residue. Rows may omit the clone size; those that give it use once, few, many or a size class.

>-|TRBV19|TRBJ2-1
CASSFGRNSYNEQFF
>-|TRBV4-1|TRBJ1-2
CASSQGGGLGYTF
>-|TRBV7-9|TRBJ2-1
CASSFPSGTGSYNEQFF
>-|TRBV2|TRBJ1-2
CASSETSTYGYTF
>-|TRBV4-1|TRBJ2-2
CASSQELAGGPGRRGELFF
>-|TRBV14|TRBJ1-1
CASRPTGGSTEAFF
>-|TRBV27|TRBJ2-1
CASSSGLAVAYNEQFF
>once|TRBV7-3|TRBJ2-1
CASRRGDEQFF
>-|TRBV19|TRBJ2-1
CASSPRRQDNEQFF
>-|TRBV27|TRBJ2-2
CASSLQPLAGADTGELFF
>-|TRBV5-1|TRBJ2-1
CASSSNGGSEQFF
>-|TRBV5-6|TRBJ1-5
CASSLGQSQPQHF
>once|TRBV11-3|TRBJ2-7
CALAGDLYEQYF
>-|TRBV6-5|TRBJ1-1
CASSRPFGPNTEAFF
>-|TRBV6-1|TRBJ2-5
CASSEEGRLQETQYF
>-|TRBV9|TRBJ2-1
CASSVGGLREQFF
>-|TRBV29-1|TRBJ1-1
CSVEDVTGGSRGAFF
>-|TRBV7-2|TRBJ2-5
CASSPGMGPTETQYF
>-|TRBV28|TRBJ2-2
CASRKQGRHTGELFF
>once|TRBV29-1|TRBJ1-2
CSVLGESDYGYTF
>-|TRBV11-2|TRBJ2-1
CASSPLFGDEQFF
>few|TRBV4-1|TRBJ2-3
CASTLDGRGGDTQYF
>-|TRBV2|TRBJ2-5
CASTLGQTNRGTQYF
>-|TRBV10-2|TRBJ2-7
CASRGGGSYEQYF
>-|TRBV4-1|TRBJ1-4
CASSQDPEGGNEKLFF
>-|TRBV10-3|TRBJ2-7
CAIRETHAYEQYF
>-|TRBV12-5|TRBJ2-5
CASGVAGGQETQYF
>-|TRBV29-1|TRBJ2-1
CSGGEQFF
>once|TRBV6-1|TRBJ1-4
CASSLPRGGEKLFF
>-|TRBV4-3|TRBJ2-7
CASSQSARSREQYF
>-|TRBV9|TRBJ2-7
CASGGRGSYEQYF
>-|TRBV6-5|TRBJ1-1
CASTNNDREVEAFF
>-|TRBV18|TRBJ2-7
CASSPLREGFSEQYF
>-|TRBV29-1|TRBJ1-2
CSVPSWTGQANYGYTF
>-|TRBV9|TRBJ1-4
CASSARTGVSLNEKLFF
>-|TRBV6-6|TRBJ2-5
CASSFSRSQETQYF
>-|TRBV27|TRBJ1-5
CASSQGAGNQPQHF
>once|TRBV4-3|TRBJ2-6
CASSLGQVDYSGANVLTF
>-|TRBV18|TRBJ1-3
CASSRRTGTSSGNTIYF
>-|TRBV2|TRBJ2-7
CASTAPGEYEQYF
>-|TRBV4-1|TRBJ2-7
CASSQEGSRPYEQYF
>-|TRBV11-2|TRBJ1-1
CASSFWTVEGNTEAFF
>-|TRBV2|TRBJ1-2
CASSEWDREGGYTF
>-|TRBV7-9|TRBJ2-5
CASRTEGLVAQYF
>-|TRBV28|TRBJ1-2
CASSLSETGSYGYTF
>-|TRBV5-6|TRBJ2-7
CASSSPGQGVPYEQYF
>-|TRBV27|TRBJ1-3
CASRVTFSSGNTIYF
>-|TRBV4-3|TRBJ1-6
CASSQDRARIYNSPLHF
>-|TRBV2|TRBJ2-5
CASPRGSQETQYF
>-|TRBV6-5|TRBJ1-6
CASSYSTANNSPLHF